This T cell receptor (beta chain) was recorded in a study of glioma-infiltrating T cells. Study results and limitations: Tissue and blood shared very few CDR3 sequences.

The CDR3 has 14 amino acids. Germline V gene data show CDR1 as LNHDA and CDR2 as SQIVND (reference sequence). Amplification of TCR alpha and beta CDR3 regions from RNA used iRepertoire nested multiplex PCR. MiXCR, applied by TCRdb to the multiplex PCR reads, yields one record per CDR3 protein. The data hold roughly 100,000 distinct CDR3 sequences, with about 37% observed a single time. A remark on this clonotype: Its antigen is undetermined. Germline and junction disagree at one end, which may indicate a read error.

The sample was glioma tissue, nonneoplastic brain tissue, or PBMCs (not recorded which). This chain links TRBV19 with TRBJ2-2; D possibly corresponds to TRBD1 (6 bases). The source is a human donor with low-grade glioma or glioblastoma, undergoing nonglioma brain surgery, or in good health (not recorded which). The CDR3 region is CASTGTFNTGDLFF. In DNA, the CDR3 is TGTGCCAGCACAGGGACATTTAACACCGGGGACCTGTTTTTT.